This T cell receptor (beta chain) was identified during a study of T-cell memory formation after mild COVID-19. Background on the study: TCR clustering was largely donor specific. Regarding the study as a whole: Day 15 to 85 contractors were CD4/CD8 balanced; later expanders leaned CD4+. Confirmation of SARS-CoV-2 specificity was lacking for second-wave clones peaking day 37.

Germline CDR1 is SEHNR and CDR2 is FQNEAQ (reference sequence). There are 11 residues in the CDR3. This clonotype was detected a few times. What it recognizes is unknown. An end of the junction differs from the germline gene, which may be a read error. TCRdb redid the calling of the 5' RACE reads with MiXCR, one entry per CDR3 protein. Of approximately 340,000 distinct CDR3 sequences listed, approximately 13% are singletons. V usage is TRBV7-9 and J usage is TRBJ2-3, with 7 bases matching TRBD1. This sequence was found in a man younger than 30 who had mild COVID-19 (a few samples of this study predate the infection). Cell type and time point are not known. The sequenced sample was PBMCs or a T cell subset sorted from them (not recorded which). The CDR3 sequence: CASSGSGQKIF. The CDR3 nucleotides read TGTGCCAGCAGCGGGTCGGGACAGAAGATCTTT.